A single sample gave rise to the 23 T cell receptor beta chains below, sequenced in a study of T-cell memory formation after mild COVID-19. From the 5' RACE reads, TCRdb called clonotypes with MiXCR, one entry per CDR3 protein. The data show around 260,000 distinct CDR3 sequences, with roughly 15% seen just once and about a fifth held by the top ten. The sample consisted of PBMCs or a T cell subset sorted from them (not recorded which). These receptors came from a man aged 18 to 29 who had mild COVID-19 (a few samples of this study predate the infection). Cell type and time point are not known.

Many counts were recorded for this clonotype. This chain uses TRBV6-5 with TRBJ2-3; TRBD1 is a possible D gene (5 bases). V lost 5 bases, J lost 6 bases, and 18 bases lay in between. The germline CDR1 and CDR2 sequences are MNHEY and SVGAGI. The CDR3 is 15 residues long. CDR3 loop: CASSKTAWASDTQYF. The CDR3 nucleotides are TGTGCCAGCAGTAAGACAGCGTGGGCCTCCGATACGCAGTATTTT.

There are a few counts of this clonotype. The chain recombines TRBV7-6 with TRBJ2-1; 11 bases are shared with TRBD1. Trimming cost V 0 bases and J 7 bases; bases outside gene matches: 2. Germline V gene sequence: CDR1 SGHVS, CDR2 FNYEAQ. CDR3 length: 15 residues. This CDR3 reads CASSLAGTGGNEQFF. The CDR3 DNA is TGTGCCAGCAGCTTAGCCGGGACAGGGGGGAATGAGCAGTTCTTC.

This chain links TRBV4-2 with TRBJ2-2; D gene unclear. The ends were cut back, 3 bases at V and 0 bases at J, with 8 bases in the middle. The CDR3 totals 15 residues. Germline loops: CDR1 LGHNA, CDR2 YNFKEQ. This CDR3 is CASSHEASNTGELFF. The CDR3 nucleotides read TGTGCCAGCAGCCATGAGGCTTCGAACACCGGGGAGCTGTTTTTT.

The table lists this clonotype with a count of one. V usage is TRBV12-3 or TRBV12-4 and J usage is TRBJ2-7; TRBD1 matches at 7 bases. The CDR3 runs to 14 residues. V shed 4 bases, J shed 7 bases, and the junction held 10 bases outside the gene matches. CDR3 region: CASSWGKLDREQYF. For the CDR3, the DNA is TGTGCCAGCAGTTGGGGGAAGCTGGACAGGGAGCAGTACTTC.

The CDR3: CASSLVGKAYANYGYTF. The CDR3 bases are TGTGCCAGCAGCTTAGTAGGCAAGGCCTACGCTAACTATGGCTACACCTTC. V is TRBV11-2 and J is TRBJ1-2; D call uncertain. Trimming left V 1 base short and J 0 bases short, with 15 bases between. The CDR3 length is 17 residues. Germline V gene sequence: CDR1 SGHAT, CDR2 FQNNGV.

The gene calls are TRBV29-1 and TRBJ2-5, with D possibly called TRBD1 or TRBD2 (5 bases each). Per the germline V gene, CDR1 is SQVTM and CDR2 is ANQGSEA. CDR3 length equals 13 residues. V lost 1 base and J lost 7, with 13 bases in between. DNA of the CDR3: TGCAGCGTTGAAGCCGGCTCCGGGGCGACCCAGTACTTC. It codes for CSVEAGSGATQYF.

In its sample, this clonotype was seen a few times. The V and J genes are TRBV4-2 and TRBJ2-3, with 7 bases fitting TRBD1. CDR1 and CDR2 from the germline V gene are LGHNA and YNFKEQ. The ends lost 1 base at V and 0 bases at J; junction bases unmatched: 10. CDR3 size: 18 residues. This CDR3 is CASSQAFWAGGSTDTQYF. For the CDR3, the DNA is TGTGCCAGCAGCCAAGCTTTTTGGGCAGGGGGTAGCACAGATACGCAGTATTTT.

This sequence joins TRBV7-6 and TRBJ2-2; 9 bases map to TRBD2. The CDR3 has 18 amino acids. Germline assignment: CDR1 SGHVS and CDR2 FNYEAQ. V dropped 1 base and J dropped 4; count of bases not matched to a gene: 10. CDR3 sequence reads: CASSLDFLASGATGELFF. Here the CDR3 DNA reads TGTGCCAGCAGCTTAGATTTTTTGGCTAGCGGGGCCACCGGGGAGCTGTTTTTT. Drawing the rest from reference TRBV7-6 and TRBJ2-2, the complete variable domain is GAGVSQSPRYKVTKRGQDVALRCDPISGHVSLYWYRQALGQGPEFLTYFNYEAQQDKSGLPNDRFSAERPEGSISTLTIQRTEQRDSAMYRCASSLDFLASGATGELFFGEGSRLTVL.

The chain links TRBV20-1 to TRBJ1-6; possibly TRBD1 for D (5 bases). The CDR3 spans 16 residues. The V end lost 4 bases, the J end lost 5 bases, and 18 bases lay between the germline ends. The germline V gene has CDR1 DFQATT and CDR2 SNEGSKA (reference sequence). CDR3 sequence (DNA): TGCAGTGCTACTCAGGCAGGGCGGATAGATAATTCACCCCTCCACTTT. Protein product: CSATQAGRIDNSPLHF.

There are a few counts of this clonotype. The chain has TRBV7-2 and TRBJ2-1, with D perhaps matching TRBD1 (7 bases). The germline gives CDR1 SGHTA, CDR2 FQGNSA. There are 16 residues in the CDR3. With 0 bases removed from V and 4 bases from J, the gap between germline ends came to 13 bases. The CDR3 spells CASSLAGGRGYNEQFF. Here the CDR3 DNA reads TGTGCCAGCAGCTTAGCAGGGGGCCGGGGGTACAATGAGCAGTTCTTC.

In this sample, this clonotype turned up a few times. This sequence joins TRBV3-1 and TRBJ2-7; D is unclear. V lost 0 bases, J lost 0 bases, and 9 bases lay in between. This CDR3 has 15 amino acids. From germline, CDR1 is LGHDT and CDR2 YNNKEL (reference sequence). CDR3 sequence reads: CASSQEVEVSYEQYF. CDR3 DNA sequence: TGTGCCAGCAGCCAAGAAGTTGAAGTCTCCTACGAGCAGTACTTC.

This clonotype has more than one count but fewer than ten. The germline gene is not matched at one end of the junction; a read error may be the cause. CDR3 sequence reads: CASSLAELSSNEQFF. In nucleotides, the CDR3 is TGCGCCAGCAGCTTGGCCGAACTCTCCTCCAATGAGCAGTTCTTC. The rearrangement joins TRBV5-1 to TRBJ2-1; D gene ambiguous. Germline loops: CDR1 SGHRS, CDR2 YFSETQ. The CDR3 is made up of 15 amino acids. The variable domain in full, completed from reference TRBV5-1 and TRBJ2-1, reads KAGVTQTPRYLIKTRGQQVTLSCSPISGHRSVSWYQQTPGQGLQFLFEYFSETQRNKGNFPGRFSGRQFSNSRSEMNVSTLELGDSALYLCASSLAELSSNEQFFGPGTRLTVL.

This clonotype has a handful of counts. The rearrangement joins TRBV20-1 to TRBJ2-7; D unclear. Germline lookup yields CDR1 DFQATT and CDR2 SNEGSKA (reference sequence). Trimming stripped 5 bases from V and 6 bases from J, with 20 bases between. CDR3 size: 14 residues. The DNA for the CDR3 is TGCAGTGCTCCGAACGGGTTTAATCGGCGCGAGCAGTACTTC. It translates to CSAPNGFNRREQYF.

The V and J genes are TRBV7-2 and TRBJ1-4; D might be TRBD1 (6 bases). The CDR3 is 15 residues long. Deletions cut 5 bases from V and 3 bases from J, with 13 bases between. Germline lookup yields CDR1 SGHTA and CDR2 FQGNSA. The CDR3 coding sequence is TGTGCCAGCAGCAGGTCAGGGGCAGCTAATGAAAAACTGTTTTTT. Residues: CASSRSGAANEKLFF.

This clonotype was seen a handful of times. The chain combines TRBV5-1 with TRBJ1-4; D is unclear. The CDR3 contains 14 residues. V was pared by 3 bases and J by 0 bases, with 6 bases between. Germline V gives CDR1 SGHRS, CDR2 YFSETQ. Here the CDR3 DNA reads TGCGCCAGCAGCTATCAAGCAACTAATGAAAAACTGTTTTTT. Amino acids: CASSYQATNEKLFF.

This clonotype has ten or more counts. The rearrangement joins TRBV12-3 or TRBV12-4 to TRBJ2-2, with 8 bases lining up with TRBD2. After removal of 5 bases from V and 4 bases from J, the junction contained 6 bases not matched to a gene. The CDR3 extends over 15 amino acids. The CDR3 DNA follows: TGTGCCAGCAGTCGTAGCGGGGCGGTCACCGGGGAGCTGTTTTTT. It codes for CASSRSGAVTGELFF.

V gene TRBV6-5 combines with J gene TRBJ1-3, with D perhaps TRBD1 (5 bases). Germline V CDR1 and CDR2: MNHEY, SVGAGI. The CDR3 has 15 amino acids. Trimming removed 11 bases at V and 0 bases at J, with 17 bases between. The CDR3 is CASDRGSGSGNTIYF. The CDR3 DNA sequence: TGTGCCTCGGATCGGGGGTCCGGCTCTGGAAACACCATATATTTT.

This rearrangement joins TRBV4-3 to TRBJ2-3; TRBD2 might be the D (6 bases). Trimming pared 0 bases from V and 2 bases from J, leaving 15 bases between. CDR1 is LGHNA and CDR2 is YSLEER in the germline V gene. This CDR3 is built from 17 residues. The DNA for the CDR3 is TGCGCCAGCAGCCAAGATACGGGGAGGCAAATCACAGATACGCAGTATTTT. It yields the protein CASSQDTGRQITDTQYF.

This rearrangement joins TRBV3-1 to TRBJ2-1, with 10 bases matching TRBD2. Germline trimming cut 7 bases from V and 4 bases from J; bases unmatched to any gene: 10. The CDR3 has 16 residues. Germline V lookup: CDR1 LGHDT, CDR2 YNNKEL (reference sequence). The CDR3 is CASTLTPGLAYNEQFF. In nucleotides, the CDR3 is TGTGCCAGCACCCTCACTCCGGGACTAGCGTACAATGAGCAGTTCTTC.

The CDR3 coding sequence is TGTGCCAGCAGCTTAACCCAAGGGACAGGGACTTATAACACCGGGGAGCTGTTTTTT. Its protein is CASSLTQGTGTYNTGELFF. The chain couples TRBV7-8 to TRBJ2-2, with 9 bases fitting TRBD1. The junction had 12 bases not matched to a gene; V was cut back by 2 bases and J by 2 bases. The CDR3 has 19 residues. From germline, CDR1 is SGHVS and CDR2 FQNEAQ.

The chain uses TRBV7-2 and TRBJ1-1; D perhaps matches TRBD1 (5 bases). The V and J ends lost 8 bases and 4 bases respectively, with 14 bases between them. From germline, CDR1 is SGHTA and CDR2 FQGNSA. This CDR3 has 13 residues. CDR3 sequence reads: CASGTSGTTEAFF. Here the CDR3 DNA reads TGTGCCAGCGGAACTTCAGGGACCACTGAAGCTTTCTTT.

The J gene is TRBJ2-5, the V gene TRBV14; D not certain. The germline gives CDR1 SGHDN, CDR2 FVKESK. The CDR3 is made up of 14 amino acids. Trimming left V 1 base short and J 4 bases short, with 10 bases between. The CDR3 region has the DNA TGTGCCAGCAGCCAAGTGGTGGGATCAGAGACCCAGTACTTC. Translating it yields CASSQVVGSETQYF.

This clonotype was recorded at least ten times. The genes are TRBV2 and TRBJ2-1; possible D gene TRBD2, 6 bases. CDR3 length: 13 amino acids. Germline V gene sequence: CDR1 SNHLY, CDR2 FYNNEI. V lost 6 bases and J 8 bases, leaving 14 bases between the germline ends. CDR3 sequence: CASSPGRDDEQFF. The DNA of the CDR3 is TGTGCCAGCAGCCCAGGGCGGGACGATGAGCAGTTCTTC.